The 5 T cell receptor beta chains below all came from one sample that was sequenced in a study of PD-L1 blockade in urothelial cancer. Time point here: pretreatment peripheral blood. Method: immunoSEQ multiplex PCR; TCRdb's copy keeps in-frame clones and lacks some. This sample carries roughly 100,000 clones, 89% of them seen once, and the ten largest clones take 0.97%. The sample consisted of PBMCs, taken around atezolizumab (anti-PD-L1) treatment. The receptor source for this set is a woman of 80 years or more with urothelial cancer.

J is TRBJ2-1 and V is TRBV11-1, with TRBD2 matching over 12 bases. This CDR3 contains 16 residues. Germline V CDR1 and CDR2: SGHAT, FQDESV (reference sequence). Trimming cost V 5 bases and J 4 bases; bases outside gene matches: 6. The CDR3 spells CASSAWTSGIYNEQFF. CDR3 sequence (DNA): TGTGCCAGCAGCGCCTGGACTAGCGGGATTTACAATGAGCAGTTCTTC.

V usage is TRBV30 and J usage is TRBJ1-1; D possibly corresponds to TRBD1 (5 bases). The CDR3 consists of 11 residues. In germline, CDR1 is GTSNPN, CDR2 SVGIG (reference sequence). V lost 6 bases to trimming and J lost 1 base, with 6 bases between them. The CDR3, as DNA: TGTGCCTGCGGACAGAACACTGAAGCTTTCTTT. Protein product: CACGQNTEAFF.

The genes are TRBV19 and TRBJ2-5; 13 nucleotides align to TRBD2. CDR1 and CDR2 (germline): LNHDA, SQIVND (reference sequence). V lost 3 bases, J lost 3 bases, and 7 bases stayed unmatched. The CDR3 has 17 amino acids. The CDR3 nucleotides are TGTGCCAGTAGTATCCGACGGACTAGCGGGAGAAAAGAGACCCAGTACTTC. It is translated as CASSIRRTSGRKETQYF.

The CDR3 sequence: CASSEGHGPYEQYF. As DNA, the CDR3 is TGCGCCAGCAGTGAAGGACATGGACCCTACGAGCAGTACTTC. This chain joins TRBV10-1 and TRBJ2-7, with D possibly being TRBD1 (5 bases). The CDR3 has 14 amino acids. V lost 3 bases to trimming and J lost 2 bases, with 11 bases between them. Germline assignment: CDR1 WNHNN and CDR2 SYGVQD (reference sequence).

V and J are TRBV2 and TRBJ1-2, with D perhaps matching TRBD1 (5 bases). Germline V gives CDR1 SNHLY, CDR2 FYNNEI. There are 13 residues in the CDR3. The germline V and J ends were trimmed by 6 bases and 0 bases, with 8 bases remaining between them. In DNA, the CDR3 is TGTGCCAGCAGCATGGACACTAACTATGGCTACACCTTC. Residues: CASSMDTNYGYTF.